The entry below describes one T cell receptor beta chain. Which antigen it targets is not known. Within one base of it there is no much larger clone, and no base qualities were kept. The library was built by means of the immunoSEQ multiplex PCR assay. A mixture of 60 forward primers for TCR Vbeta segments and 13 reverse primers for TCR Jbeta segments was used in the multiplex PCR. The CDR3 region of rearranged TCR beta genes was amplified from genomic DNA with a multiplex PCR assay. On the Illumina HiSeq System, the amplified TCR beta libraries were sequenced as 87-base-pair reads. The authors' analysis ran thus. In a later analysis, tens of millions of unique TCR beta chains were counted across the 690 or so repertoires, and around 10 million of these chains were shared by at least two donors. Raw reads were error-corrected and collapsed into unique sequences with a nearest-neighbor algorithm that merged closely related sequences to remove PCR and sequencing errors. CDR3 sequences were aligned to IMGT reference sequences to assign V, D and J gene segments. Each retained sequence needed at least a six-nucleotide match to both a V gene segment and a J gene segment. Rearrangements were classified as productive when the CDR3 lacked stop codons and remained in frame with V and J, and all other rearrangements were classified as non-productive. Following IMGT convention, CDR3 was defined as the stretch from the second conserved V-encoded cysteine up to the conserved J-encoded phenylalanine. The earlier analysis of 500 to 750 of the donors excluded any sequence lacking an unambiguous match to a single V gene segment. In an earlier analysis of 587 of the donors, V segments were called functional above 56.7% productive rearrangements and were called segregating when the between-donor standard deviation exceeded 5%. To diagnose cytomegalovirus status from the catalog of TCR beta chain sequences, a statistical classification framework was built. V and J gene assignment, in a later analysis, came from comparing TCR nucleotide sequences with IMGT/GENE-DB human TR gene sequences. Using the TCRdist pipeline, a later analysis assigned CDR3 sequences along with most-parsimonious VDJ recombination scenarios. In a later analysis, each TCR beta chain was defined by its CDR3 amino acid sequence together with its V-gene family, and reads lacking a unique V-gene family were excluded. In a later analysis, 450 to 600 highly shared, low-generation-probability nucleotide sequences were removed to address suspected cross-contamination and a sequencing artifact. For each public chain, a later analysis derived a clonal expansion index from normalized ranks of inferred template counts within each repertoire. Generation probabilities in a later analysis came from a VDJ recombination model fitted to out-of-frame rearrangements, and those results were checked against IGoR. A later analysis scored TCR-TCR, TCR-HLA and TCR-CMV co-occurrence with hypergeometric tests, applying a repertoire-size bias correction to TCR pairs. To estimate false discovery rates, a later analysis permuted the HLA or CMV assignments 20 times. In a later analysis, co-occurring TCRs were grouped with DBSCAN, and TCRdist sequence similarity was added when clustering was performed within HLA-allele-positive subsets. Repertoires with fewer than 30,000 or more than 120,000 public chains were left out of co-occurrence clustering, as were five repertoires with anomalous nucleotide sharing. TCRdb took this table from immuneACCESS and kept in-frame rearrangements with V and J called. Such tables lack part of the clones; where checked against another copy, unresolved V genes explain under half of the gap, and the rest is unexplained. From that table come the V and J calls and clone size; the DNA was used to work out D and trimming. A total of about 200,000 clones appear in this sample, roughly three quarters of them only once. The ten largest make up 0.39% of the sample.

This entry belongs to a study of cytomegalovirus exposure and HLA in healthy donors (dated by TCRdb to 2015 to 2018). Turning to the overall study: An earlier analysis of 587 of the donors reported about 290 Gb of sequence data and some 100 million unique TCR beta sequences from roughly 180 million T cells. An early release that covered fewer than 800 HLA-typed donors contained about 290 gigabases of sequencing data and roughly 84 million unique TCR sequences. The genetic ancestry cluster associated with self-reported Caucasian donors included about 81% of the 300 to 400 genotyped donors. The study aimed to test whether signatures of past pathogen exposure could be identified by cataloging public T cell receptors. Using immunosequencing, the study profiled T cell repertoires from fewer than 700 subjects and related those repertoires to cytomegalovirus serostatus. Along with the approximately 700-subject first cohort, a separate validation cohort of over a hundred different subjects was used. To predict cytomegalovirus infection status, the study combined high-throughput TCR immunosequencing, statistical association of individual TCRs with disease status, and machine learning. To study patterns of TCR occurrence, a later analysis re-analyzed previously published TCR beta repertoires from 650 to 750 donors and added high-resolution HLA genotyping. Rather than using new phenotypic data, the later analysis identified candidate immune exposures from TCR beta sequences and from how often those sequences occurred across donors. In an earlier analysis of several hundred of the donors, high-throughput TCR beta sequencing was used to judge whether each TCR beta V gene segment behaved as functional or pseudogenic. Alongside the repertoire data, information on donor age, sex, ethnicity and CMV serostatus was compiled. Genome-wide SNP genotypes for about 65% of the 666 donors were used in a later genetic analysis, which treated that subset as a discovery cohort. Every repertoire in the discovery cohort had been generated on one and the same sequencing platform. HLA typing included class I and class II loci at four-digit resolution. Typing coverage differed by locus: A, B, C, DRB1 and DQB1 were typed in roughly 629-640 donors, DQA1 in 522, DPA1 in approximately 610, and DPB1 in around 490. Because of strong linkage in the cohort, a few DR-DQ haplotypes were treated as single units for association and clustering. On average, about 240,000 unique TCR beta nucleotide sequences were sequenced per donor among 350 to 400 genotyped donors of the cohort, with roughly 18% of those sequences being non-productive. Paper-wide results and their limitations: HLA typing was unavailable for some donors at each locus, so association tests used only the typed subset. CMV serostatus was the only immune exposure information available for the cohort. A later analysis found that most CMV-associated TCR beta chains appeared HLA-restricted, with HLA associations seemingly driven largely by CMV exposure. The study gave a list of more than 150 TCR beta chains associated with cytomegalovirus. V-gene and J-gene trimming of TCR beta chains was associated with a missense DCLRE1C variant in a later genetic analysis, and the association was replicated in an independent cohort. A later analysis found that HLA-associated TCR beta chains were more clonally expanded and had lower generation probabilities than equally common non-associated chains. Correlated functional status among segregating V segments might be attributable to linkage disequilibrium, but an unknown experimental factor could not be ruled out. Compared with the roughly 710-donor mean, donors in an Asian-associated ancestry cluster had fewer N-insertions in productive TCRs, according to a later genetic analysis. A cluster of highly shared sequence variants was judged likely to represent a technical artifact of the sequencing pipeline. A further reported finding was that TCR beta sequences accurately predicted the HLA-A and HLA-B alleles for most subjects in the first cohort. The classifier was reported to diagnose cytomegalovirus status with high specificity and sensitivity in both the original and validation cohorts. In an earlier analysis of about 600 of the donors, most TCR beta V segments appeared in productive rearrangements about 87% or about 30% of the time, broadly matching IMGT annotations. The earlier analysis of 587 of the donors excluded seventeen rarely observed V segments, including chromosome 9 orphons, because counts were too low. In a later analysis, TCR association rates were found to vary across HLA loci, with the most associated TCRs seen for DRB1 alleles and the fewest for HLA-C alleles. Roughly uniform sequencing depth across donors was assumed in presence/absence analyses, although this assumption may not hold. In vitro tests confirmed that a few of the cytomegalovirus-associated TCR beta chains recognize cytomegalovirus antigens. In a later analysis, over 15,000 TCR beta sequences were associated with specific HLA alleles at a false discovery rate of 0.05. When HLA alleles, especially DR and DQ, strongly co-occurred, attributing TCR associations to individual alleles was difficult. In a later analysis, several top co-occurrence clusters were reported to appear linked to parvovirus B19, influenza, CMV and Epstein-Barr virus. Only TCR beta chains were sequenced in this cohort, and the absence of alpha or paired-chain data limited detectable features. Most TCR sequences were seen in very few donors, while some public TCRs were found in many individuals. The authors suggested that the approach could potentially be generalized to other disease states and immunological phenotypes.

The cohort consisted of 600 to 700 healthy bone marrow donors. At the time of sampling, every cohort member was nominally healthy, though immune exposures that went unrecorded were likely present. The donor was CMV seropositive and belonged to the group of 250 to 300 seropositive cohort members. Every donor gave a peripheral blood sample, and the peripheral blood mononuclear cells from that sample were used for TCR beta sequencing. Genomic DNA was extracted from the blood cell samples with the Qiagen DNeasy Blood Extraction Kit. Sequenced: PBMCs. This clonotype originated in a male donor in good health and CMV-seropositive.

CDR3 region: CASSQEWAGGSTDTQYF. At the DNA level, the sequence is TGTGCCAGCAGCCAAGAGTGGGCGGGGGGGTCCACAGATACGCAGTATTTT. The chain was built from TRBV4-2 and TRBJ2-3; 9 nucleotides in the junction match TRBD2. The germline V gene provides CDR1 LGHNA and CDR2 YNFKEQ. The CDR3 spans 17 residues, from the cysteine through the phenylalanine. The sequence is cut down to CDR3 DNA, 51 bases in frame from base 1. The V end gives up 0 bases and the J end 2 bases, leaving 6 bases in the junction not matched to a gene.